This note documents a single T cell receptor beta chain sequence. What it binds is unknown. Repertoires were generated with immunoSEQ multiplex PCR, while TCRdb's copy carries only in-frame clones and drops some. The data show tens of thousands of clones, with roughly 71% seen just once and roughly 7.6% held by the top ten. This record belongs to a study of pediatric ulcerative colitis. During colonoscopy, one to two rectal pinch biopsies were collected. The CDR3 runs 15 residues. CDR1 and CDR2 (germline): SGHNT, YYREEE (reference sequence). V lost 3 bases and J lost 0, with 7 bases in between. Study-level points and caveats: Blood samples from a couple of patients yielded substantially fewer templates and were excluded from blood-rectal overlap analysis. Total lymphocyte DNA, not sorted subsets, was the template. No controls had the two rectal clonotypes shared by ulcerative colitis patients.

The receptor's source is a boy under 18 with severe ulcerative colitis. The sample was gut tissue. The genes are TRBV5-4 and TRBJ2-6; no firm D call. CDR3 DNA sequence: TGTGCCAGCAGCTACACGTACTCTGGGGCCAACGTCCTGACTTTC. The encoded protein is CASSYTYSGANVLTF.